This T cell receptor (beta chain) was captured by sequencing in a study of T cells expressing NK-cell markers. Study information: It was sorted CD3+CD56-NKG2C+, CD3+CD56+NKG2C- and CD3+CD56+NKG2C+ T cells that provided the TCR beta repertoires. With respect to HCMV, most of the eight sequenced donors were seropositive, and one was seronegative.

As the method of synthesis, 5'RACE template switching with UMIs yielded TCR beta cDNA. TCRdb re-called the 5' RACE reads and gives one entry per CDR3 protein, without DNA. The table for this sample gives 400,000 to 550,000 distinct CDR3 sequences. Sequenced sample: blood T cells: a sorted CD56 or NKG2C T cell subset, CD4+ or CD8+ T cells, or bulk PBMC T cells (not recorded which). The clonotype originates from a woman aged 18-69 years in good health.

The CDR3 reads CASSLGGGYGYTF. The rearrangement links TRBV12-3 or TRBV12-4 to TRBJ1-2; the D gene TCRdb calls, TRBD1, cannot be checked with no DNA. This CDR3 spans 13 amino acids.